Included here is one T cell receptor beta chain sequence, with context. The antigen is not known. The primer mix had 60 Vbeta and 13 Jbeta primers. TCRdb's copy holds only in-frame clones and misses some; the assay was immunoSEQ multiplex PCR. The data contain about 40,000 clones, approximately 66% of them singletons. These data originate in a study of cytomegalovirus exposure and HLA in healthy donors. Study context: Among about 179 million T cells, an earlier analysis found 117 million unique TCR beta sequences.

General observations from the study: In a later analysis, TCR beta V- and J-gene trimming was associated with a missense DCLRE1C variant.

This CDR3 comprises 15 residues. V was pared by 1 base and J by 5 bases, with 1 base of the junction left unmatched. Germline V gene data show CDR1 as KGHSH and CDR2 as LQKENI. As for the donors, each was a healthy bone marrow donor. This receptor was identified in a man in his fifties or sixties in good health and CMV-seropositive. The chain joins TRBV18 to TRBJ1-5; 11 bases match TRBD1. Sample: PBMCs. In DNA form, the CDR3 reads TGTGCCAGCTCACCACGGACAGGGGGCGATCAGCCCCAGCATTTT. This translates into CASSPRTGGDQPQHF.